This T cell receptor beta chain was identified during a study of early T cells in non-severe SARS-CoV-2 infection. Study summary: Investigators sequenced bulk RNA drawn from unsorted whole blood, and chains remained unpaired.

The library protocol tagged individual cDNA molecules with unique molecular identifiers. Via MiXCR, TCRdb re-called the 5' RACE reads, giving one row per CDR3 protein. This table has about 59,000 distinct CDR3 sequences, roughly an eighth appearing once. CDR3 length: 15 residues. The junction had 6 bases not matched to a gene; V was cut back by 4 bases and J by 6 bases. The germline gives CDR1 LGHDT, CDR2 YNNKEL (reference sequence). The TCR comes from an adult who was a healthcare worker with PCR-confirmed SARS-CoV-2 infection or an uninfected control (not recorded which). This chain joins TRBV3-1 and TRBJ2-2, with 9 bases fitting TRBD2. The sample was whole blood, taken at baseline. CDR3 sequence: CASSPLGTSSGELFF. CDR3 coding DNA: TGTGCCAGCAGCCCTCTGGGGACTAGCTCCGGGGAGCTGTTTTTT.